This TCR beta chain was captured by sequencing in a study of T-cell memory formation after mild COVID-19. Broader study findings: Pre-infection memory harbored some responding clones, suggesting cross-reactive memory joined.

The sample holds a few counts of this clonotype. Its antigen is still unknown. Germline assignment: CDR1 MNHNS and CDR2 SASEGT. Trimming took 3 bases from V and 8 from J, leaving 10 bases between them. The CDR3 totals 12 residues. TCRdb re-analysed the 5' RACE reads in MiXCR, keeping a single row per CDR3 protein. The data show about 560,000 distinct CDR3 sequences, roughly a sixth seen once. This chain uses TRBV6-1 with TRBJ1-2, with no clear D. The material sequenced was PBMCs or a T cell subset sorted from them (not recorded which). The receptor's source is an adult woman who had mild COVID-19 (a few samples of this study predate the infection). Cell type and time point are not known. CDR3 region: CASSERVRGYTF. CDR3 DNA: TGTGCCAGCAGTGAGAGGGTACGAGGCTACACCTTC.